Listed below are T cell receptor beta chains from one sample, sequenced in a study of neurological immune-mediated disorders. Using its own MiXCR run on the 5' RACE reads, TCRdb lists one record per CDR3 protein. Here the sample spans some 16,000 distinct CDR3 sequences, about 20% being singletons. Sequenced input: PBMCs. The receptor source for this set is a man aged 45 to 65 in good health. Each CDR3 is given with its conserved first and last residue. The D gene is left open where the match is weak. Clone size, where shown, is once, few, many, or a class for clones that have expanded.

clone_size d_call j_call v_call cdr3_aa cdr3_nt
many TRBD1 TRBJ1-4 TRBV5-1 CASSETGARREKLFF TGCGCCAGCAGCGAAACAGGGGCGCGGAGAGAAAAACTGTTTTTT
. TRBD2 TRBJ2-7 TRBV7-2 CASSLGGLAGVYEQYF TGTGCCAGCAGCTTAGGGGGACTAGCGGGAGTTTACGAGCAGTACTTC
. TRBD2 TRBJ2-1 TRBV5-1 CASSFPAGNEQFF TGCGCCAGCAGCTTCCCAGCGGGGAATGAGCAGTTCTTC
. . TRBJ2-5 TRBV5-1 CASSLGSGEETQYF TGCGCCAGCAGCTTGGGATCAGGAGAGGAGACCCAGTACTTC
medium-sized . TRBJ2-7 TRBV20-1 CSASFLGNEQYF TGCAGTGCTAGTTTTTTGGGCAACGAGCAGTACTTC
many . TRBJ2-3 TRBV11-2 CASSLYGGTAPDTQYF TGTGCCAGCAGCTTGTACGGGGGAACTGCGCCAGATACGCAGTATTTT
many TRBD2 TRBJ2-7 TRBV29-1 CSASGRPYEQYF TGCAGCGCTAGCGGGAGGCCCTACGAGCAGTACTTC
medium-sized . TRBJ2-3 TRBV20-1 CSAESGLSTDTQYF TGCAGTGCTGAGAGTGGACTTTCGACAGATACGCAGTATTTT
many . TRBJ2-2 TRBV4-2 CASSQDWGAGTGELFF TGTGCCAGCAGCCAAGATTGGGGGGCCGGGACCGGGGAGCTGTTTTTT
many TRBD1 TRBJ1-2 TRBV20-1 CSAGTGGSSYGYTF TGCAGTGCTGGTACAGGGGGCTCCTCCTATGGCTACACCTTC
many . TRBJ2-5 TRBV20-1 CTAEAEETQYF TGCACCGCAGAGGCGGAAGAGACCCAGTACTTC
many . TRBJ2-3 TRBV7-6 CASARPSTDTQYF TGTGCCAGCGCTCGCCCGAGCACAGATACGCAGTATTTT
many TRBD2 TRBJ2-7 TRBV7-2 CASSQSAGGSYEQYF TGTGCCAGCAGCCAAAGCGCGGGGGGCTCCTACGAGCAGTACTTC
medium-sized TRBD2 TRBJ2-1 TRBV20-1 CSARRTSGYNEQFF TGCAGTGCTAGAAGGACTAGCGGCTACAATGAGCAGTTCTTC
many . TRBJ2-3 TRBV5-1 CASSANREADTQYF TGCGCCAGCAGCGCTAACAGGGAGGCAGATACGCAGTATTTT
many . TRBJ2-2 TRBV5-1 CASSLFGPNTGELFF TGCGCCAGCAGCTTGTTCGGGCCTAACACCGGGGAGCTGTTTTTT
many TRBD1 TRBJ2-7 TRBV29-1 CSVRPTGELVEQYF TGCAGCGTCCGCCCGACAGGGGAGTTAGTCGAGCAGTACTTC
many . TRBJ2-2 TRBV10-3 CASRDQRDTGELFF TGTGCCTCGCGGGATCAGCGCGACACCGGGGAGCTGTTTTTT
medium-sized TRBD2 TRBJ2-7 TRBV10-2 CASSSLAGGDIGAYEQYF TGCGCCAGCAGTTCACTAGCGGGAGGCGACATCGGTGCCTACGAGCAGTACTTC
. . TRBJ2-1 TRBV6-6 CASNSDRAGRQFF TGTGCCAGCAACAGTGACAGGGCCGGGAGGCAGTTCTTC
many . TRBJ2-7 TRBV5-1 CASSYGSPVGEQYF TGCGCCAGCAGCTATGGGTCCCCAGTGGGCGAGCAGTACTTC
many . TRBJ2-7 TRBV10-3 CAISDMAKGSYEQYF TGTGCCATCAGTGACATGGCTAAAGGCTCCTACGAGCAGTACTTC
. TRBD2 TRBJ2-1 TRBV29-1 CSVKTSGAYNEQFF TGCAGCGTCAAGACTAGCGGGGCCTACAATGAGCAGTTCTTC
many TRBD1 TRBJ2-1 TRBV20-1 CSAASPGTGFYNEQFF TGCAGTGCTGCCTCCCCCGGGACAGGGTTCTACAATGAGCAGTTCTTC
. TRBD2 TRBJ2-3 TRBV4-2 CASSQEGLVGTDTQYF TGTGCCAGCAGCCAAGAGGGACTAGTTGGCACAGATACGCAGTATTTT
many TRBD1 TRBJ1-4 TRBV20-1 CSARDSGGQGDEKLFF TGCAGTGCTAGAGATTCCGGGGGACAGGGGGATGAAAAACTGTTTTTT
medium-sized TRBD2 TRBJ2-1 TRBV4-1 CASSQVSGSNNEQFF TGCGCCAGCAGCCAAGTTAGCGGGAGTAACAATGAGCAGTTCTTC
medium-sized TRBD2 TRBJ2-7 TRBV20-1 CSARAGTSDYEQYF TGCAGTGCTAGAGCCGGGACTAGCGACTACGAGCAGTACTTC
many TRBD2 TRBJ2-1 TRBV24-1 CATSESGTSGLYEQFF TGTGCCACCAGTGAGTCCGGGACTAGCGGGCTGTATGAGCAGTTCTTC
many TRBD1 TRBJ2-1 TRBV9 CASSVVTGTGVDEQFF TGTGCCAGCAGCGTAGTGACCGGGACAGGGGTAGATGAGCAGTTCTTC
many . TRBJ2-7 TRBV7-2 CASSSTTSYEQYF TGTGCCAGCAGCTCAACGACATCTTACGAGCAGTACTTC
many . TRBJ2-5 TRBV6-2/TRBV6-3 CASSPYGSRGKTQYF TGTGCCAGCAGTCCCTACGGGAGCCGGGGAAAGACCCAGTACTTC
many . TRBJ2-1 TRBV20-1 CSASGNRFNEQFF TGCAGTGCTAGCGGGAATAGGTTCAATGAGCAGTTCTTC
many TRBD1 TRBJ1-5 TRBV9 CASSRDSGQPQHF TGTGCCAGCAGCAGGGACAGCGGCCAGCCCCAGCATTTT
. . TRBJ2-7 TRBV12-3/TRBV12-4 CASSLNYDEQYF TGTGCCAGCAGTCTGAACTACGACGAGCAGTACTTC
medium-sized . TRBJ2-2 TRBV5-4 CASKLNSETGELFF TGTGCCAGCAAGCTAAATAGCGAGACCGGGGAGCTGTTTTTT
many . TRBJ2-5 TRBV10-3 CAIRDIQHQETQYF TGTGCCATCAGGGATATCCAGCACCAAGAGACCCAGTACTTC
many TRBD2 TRBJ2-3 TRBV7-2 CASSLDFSWEGDTQYF TGTGCCAGCAGCTTAGACTTCAGTTGGGAGGGAGATACGCAGTATTTT
medium-sized TRBD2 TRBJ2-1 TRBV6-6 CASSYRVAGGNEQFF TGTGCCAGCAGTTATCGGGTAGCGGGAGGAAATGAGCAGTTCTTC
many . TRBJ2-1 TRBV5-1 CASSLAAAGNEQFF TGCGCCAGCAGCTTGGCAGCGGCCGGGAATGAGCAGTTCTTC
medium-sized . TRBJ1-2 TRBV5-1 CASSSRNGAAYGYTF TGCGCCAGCAGCTCCCGGAATGGGGCGGCTTATGGCTACACCTTC
many . TRBJ2-5 TRBV6-2/TRBV6-3 CASSYRGAAPGQETQYF TGTGCCAGCAGTTACAGGGGGGCGGCGCCCGGACAAGAGACCCAGTACTTC
many . TRBJ2-7 TRBV15 CATRDGGTYEQYF TGTGCCACCAGGGACGGGGGTACCTACGAGCAGTACTTC
many TRBD2 TRBJ2-3 TRBV7-2 CASSSGTSGNTDTQYF TGTGCCAGCAGCTCAGGGACTAGCGGAAACACAGATACGCAGTATTTT
many TRBD1 TRBJ2-7 TRBV20-1 CSARSFDRDREQYF TGCAGTGCTAGGTCCTTTGACAGGGATCGCGAGCAGTACTTC
. . TRBJ2-2 TRBV24-1 CATSDFQGFAGELFF TGTGCCACCAGTGATTTCCAGGGTTTCGCCGGGGAGCTGTTTTTT
medium-sized TRBD1 TRBJ1-5 TRBV27 CASSFGTGNSQPQHF TGTGCCAGCAGTTTCGGGACAGGGAATAGTCAGCCCCAGCATTTT
many . TRBJ2-1 TRBV7-6 CASSSRRRNNEQFF TGTGCCAGCAGCTCCCGGCGCAGGAACAATGAGCAGTTCTTC